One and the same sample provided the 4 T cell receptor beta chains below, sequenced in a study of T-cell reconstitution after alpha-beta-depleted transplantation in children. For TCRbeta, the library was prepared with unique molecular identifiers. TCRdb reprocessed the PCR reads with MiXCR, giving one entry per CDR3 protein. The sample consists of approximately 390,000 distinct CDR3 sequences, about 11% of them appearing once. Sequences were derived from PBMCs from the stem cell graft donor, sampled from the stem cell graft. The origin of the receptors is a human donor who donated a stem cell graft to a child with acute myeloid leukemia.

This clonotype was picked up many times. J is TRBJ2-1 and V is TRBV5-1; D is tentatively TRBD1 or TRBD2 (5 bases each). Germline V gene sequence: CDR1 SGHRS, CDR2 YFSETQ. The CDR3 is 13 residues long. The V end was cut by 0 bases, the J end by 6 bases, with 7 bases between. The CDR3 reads CASSLGGANEQFF. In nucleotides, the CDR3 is TGCGCCAGCAGCTTGGGAGGGGCCAATGAGCAGTTCTTC.

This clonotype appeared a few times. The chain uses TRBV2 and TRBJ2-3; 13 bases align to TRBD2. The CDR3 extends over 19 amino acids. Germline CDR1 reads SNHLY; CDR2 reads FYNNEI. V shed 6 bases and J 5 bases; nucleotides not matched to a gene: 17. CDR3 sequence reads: CASSELGLAGELARDTQYF. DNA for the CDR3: TGTGCCAGCAGCGAGTTAGGACTAGCGGGGGAACTAGCCAGAGATACGCAGTATTTT.

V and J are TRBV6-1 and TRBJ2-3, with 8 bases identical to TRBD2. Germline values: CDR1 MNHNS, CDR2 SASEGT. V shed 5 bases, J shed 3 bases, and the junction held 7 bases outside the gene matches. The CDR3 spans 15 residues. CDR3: CASSPLAAGTDTQYF. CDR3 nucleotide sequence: TGTGCCAGCAGTCCACTAGCGGCGGGGACAGATACGCAGTATTTT.

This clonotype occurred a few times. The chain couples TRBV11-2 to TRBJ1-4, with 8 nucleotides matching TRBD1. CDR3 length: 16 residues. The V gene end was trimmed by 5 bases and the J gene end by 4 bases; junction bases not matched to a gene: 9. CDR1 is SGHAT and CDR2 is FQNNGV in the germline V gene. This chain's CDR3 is CASSPGQGPRNEKLFF. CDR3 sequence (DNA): TGTGCCAGCAGCCCAGGACAGGGCCCTCGTAATGAAAAACTGTTTTTT.